These T cell receptor beta chains were read from a single sample in a study of blood T cell repertoires in COVID-19. Sequenced by immunoSEQ multiplex PCR; TCRdb stores in-frame clones only, minus some. The sample has 200,000 to 300,000 clones; 84% are singletons. The sample was peripheral blood. The receptors shown here come from a man aged 50 or older with acute or convalescent COVID-19. Both conserved end residues are part of each CDR3. The D gene is left open where the match is weak. Clone size appears in some rows only: once, few, many, or a class for an expanded clone.

v_call	d_call	clone_size	j_call	cdr3_nt	cdr3_aa
TRBV12-5	TRBD2	.	TRBJ2-1	TGTGCTAGTGGTTTGGTACTCACTAGCGGGAGTTCCCAAAGCTCCTACAATGAGCAGTTCTTC	CASGLVLTSGSSQSSYNEQFF
TRBV13	TRBD2	.	TRBJ2-7	TGTGCCAGCAGCTTAACGTCCGCGGGAGGGGCCGAGCAGTACTTC	CASSLTSAGGAEQYF
TRBV5-5	TRBD1	.	TRBJ1-4	TGTGCCAGCAGCTTAGATCCGGGACAGGGTTTAAGAGAAAAACTGTTTTTT	CASSLDPGQGLREKLFF
TRBV19	TRBD1	few	TRBJ1-1	TGTGCCAGTAGATTTTGGACAGGGGATGGAGTCACTGAAGCTTTCTTT	CASRFWTGDGVTEAFF
TRBV7-8	TRBD2	.	TRBJ2-7	TGTGCCAGCAGTTCTAGCGGGAGGTCATCCTACGAGCAGTACTTC	CASSSSGRSSYEQYF
TRBV9	TRBD2	.	TRBJ2-7	TGTGCCAGCAGCGTAGATACTAGCGGGAGACACGAGCAGTACTTC	CASSVDTSGRHEQYF
TRBV19	TRBD1	.	TRBJ1-4	TGTGCCAGTAGTAGAGGCGCAGGGGGCGTTGAAAAACTGTTTTTT	CASSRGAGGVEKLFF
TRBV5-4	.	.	TRBJ1-2	TGTGCCAGCAGCCGAGACGTTCAGGGTGGCTATGGCTACACCTTC	CASSRDVQGGYGYTF
TRBV7-8	TRBD1	.	TRBJ2-2	TGTGCCAGCAGCACCGGTACAGGGGCCACCGGGGAGCTGTTTTTT	CASSTGTGATGELFF
TRBV6-2/TRBV6-3	TRBD1	.	TRBJ2-3	TGTGCCAGCAGTTACTGGCAGGGGGCTTACACAGATACGCAGTATTTT	CASSYWQGAYTDTQYF
TRBV9	.	.	TRBJ2-2	TGTGCCAGCAGCCGGGGGTGGGCCGGGGAGCTGTTTTTT	CASSRGWAGELFF
TRBV11-1	.	few	TRBJ1-3	TGTGCCAGCAGCTTAAGCGAAGGGGCTGGAAACACCATATATTTT	CASSLSEGAGNTIYF
TRBV7-9	.	.	TRBJ2-1	TGTGCCAGCAACGACCCTTGGACAGTCTCCTACAATGAGCAGTTCTTC	CASNDPWTVSYNEQFF
TRBV29-1	.	.	TRBJ2-1	TGCAGCGTTGAAATTGGGGGCCCTTACTCCTACAATGAGCAGTTCTTC	CSVEIGGPYSYNEQFF
TRBV30	.	few	TRBJ1-5	TGTGCCTGGAGTGGGCCATATAGCAATCAGCCCCAGCATTTT	CAWSGPYSNQPQHF
TRBV7-9	TRBD1	.	TRBJ2-1	TGTGCCAGCAGAGTCGGGACAGGGATCTACAATGAGCAGTTCTTC	CASRVGTGIYNEQFF
TRBV2	TRBD1	.	TRBJ1-5	TGTGCCAGCAGTGGGACAGGGGTCAATCAGCCCCAGCATTTT	CASSGTGVNQPQHF
TRBV7-9	.	.	TRBJ2-5	TGTGCCAGCAGCCCCCCCCCGGCAGGGCTGAAGACCCAGTACTTC	CASSPPPAGLKTQYF
TRBV5-1	.	.	TRBJ2-7	TGCGCCAGCAGAAATCCGGCACAGGGCTACGAGCAGTACTTC	CASRNPAQGYEQYF
TRBV5-6	TRBD2	.	TRBJ2-1	TGTGCCAGCAGCCCGACGACTAGCGGGAGTCAGGACTCCTACAATGAGCAGTTCTTC	CASSPTTSGSQDSYNEQFF
TRBV3-1/TRBV3-2	.	once	TRBJ2-1	TGTGCCAGCAGCCAACTCAGTAGGGGCAATGAGCAGTTCTTC	CASSQLSRGNEQFF
TRBV15	.	.	TRBJ2-4	TGTGCCACCAGCAGAGATCGGGGCAGGACTACCGGAGGGATTCAGTACTTC	CATSRDRGRTTGGIQYF
TRBV23-1	.	.	TRBJ1-5	TGCGCCAGCAGTCAACCGGCGGGACTTCAGCATTTT	CASSQPAGLQHF
TRBV23-1	TRBD1	once	TRBJ1-4	TGCGCCAAAAACTCAGGGGGCGTAGGGGAAAAACTGTTTTTT	CAKNSGGVGEKLFF
TRBV5-1	.	.	TRBJ1-1	TGCGCCAGCAGCCGGACAGTAGGGAACACTGAAGCTTTCTTT	CASSRTVGNTEAFF
TRBV6-1	.	once	TRBJ1-2	TGTGCCAGCAGTGAATCCGGGACAAAGCAAACCTATGGCTACACCTTC	CASSESGTKQTYGYTF
TRBV19	TRBD1	.	TRBJ2-7	TGTGCCAGTAGCAAAACAGGGGCCGAGCAGTACTTC	CASSKTGAEQYF
TRBV7-3	TRBD2	.	TRBJ2-1	TGTGCCAGCAGCTTAAGGCTAGCGGGAGGCGATGAGCAGTTCTTC	CASSLRLAGGDEQFF
TRBV7-9	.	.	TRBJ2-1	TGTGCCAGCAGCCCGTGGACAGTACCCAATGAGCAGTTCTTC	CASSPWTVPNEQFF
TRBV6-6	.	.	TRBJ2-3	TGTGCCAGCGCCTCGACAGGAGGGCAGTATTTT	CASASTGGQYF
TRBV28	.	once	TRBJ2-7	TGTGCCAGCACTATAGGACAGCTGAACTCCTACGAGCAGTACTTC	CASTIGQLNSYEQYF
TRBV11-2	.	.	TRBJ1-2	TGTGCCAGCATCCCCGTGAGGGGGGAGGGGGACTATGGCTACACCTTC	CASIPVRGEGDYGYTF
TRBV3-1/TRBV3-2	.	.	TRBJ1-2	TGTGCCAGCAGCCAAGCGGGGGGCGGCGGCTACACCTTC	CASSQAGGGGYTF
TRBV14	TRBD2	.	TRBJ2-3	TGTGCCAGCAGCCCAAGCGGGGGGGCTATAGATACGCAGTATTTT	CASSPSGGAIDTQYF
TRBV18	.	.	TRBJ1-4	TGTGCCAGCTCACTTACCACCATTTTGAGTTCAACTAATGAAAAACTGTTTTTT	CASSLTTILSSTNEKLFF
TRBV11-3	TRBD2	once	TRBJ2-1	TGTGCCAGCAGCCCCTGGGGGACTATGCCCAATGAGCAGTTCTTC	CASSPWGTMPNEQFF
TRBV7-8	.	.	TRBJ1-2	TGTGCCAGCAGCCCACGTACAGGGCATGGCTACACCTTC	CASSPRTGHGYTF
TRBV7-6	TRBD1	.	TRBJ2-7	TGTGCCAGCAGCTTATTTCCCCCGGGACAGGGGTTATTCTACGAGCAGTACTTC	CASSLFPPGQGLFYEQYF
TRBV7-2	.	.	TRBJ2-2	TGTGCCAGCAGCTTGGGGAGCGGGACCGGGGAGCTGTTTTTT	CASSLGSGTGELFF
TRBV10-3	TRBD2	.	TRBJ2-1	TGTGCCATCAGTGATTCCCGGGAGGATGAGCAGTTCTTC	CAISDSREDEQFF
TRBV28	.	.	TRBJ1-4	TGTGCCAGCAGTTTATACGACAGATTGGGGGAAAAACTGTTTTTT	CASSLYDRLGEKLFF
TRBV5-1	TRBD1	.	TRBJ1-2	TGCGCCAGCAGCGCGGGACAGGGGACCTATGGCTACACCTTC	CASSAGQGTYGYTF
TRBV3-1/TRBV3-2	.	.	TRBJ1-3	TGTGCCAGCAGCCAAGTATCCGGAAACACCATATATTTT	CASSQVSGNTIYF
TRBV27	TRBD2	.	TRBJ2-1	TGTGCCAGCAGCCTAGCGGGAGCCTACAATGAGCAGTTCTTC	CASSLAGAYNEQFF